The entry below describes one T cell receptor beta chain. A much more abundant neighbour one base away suggests this may be a read error. The data are from a study of spatial heterogeneity in lung cancer. TCRdb ran MiXCR on the 5' RACE reads and lists one entry per CDR3 protein. Of over 9,500 distinct CDR3 sequences listed, 3% to 5% were seen once; the top ten hold approximately 7.5%. The time point denotes: sample taken at primary tumor resection. TCRs were sequenced from unsorted whole RNA of tumor, nontumor lung or PBMC. Here the sequenced sample was normal lung tissue next to the tumor, taken at surgery. The sequence was collected from a male donor with early-stage non-small cell lung cancer.

The CDR3 reads CASRAGLAGGPSPSHEQFF. The CDR3 DNA sequence: TGTGCCAGCAGGGCAGGACTAGCGGGAGGGCCGTCCCCGAGCCATGAGCAGTTCTTC. This chain links TRBV2 with TRBJ2-1; TRBD2 agrees at 15 bases. Germline V gene lookup returns CDR1 SNHLY and CDR2 FYNNEI. V lost 6 bases and J lost 8; bases outside the gene matches: 17. There are 19 residues in the CDR3. Supplemented by reference TRBV2 and TRBJ2-1, the full variable domain reads EPEVTQTPSHQVTQMGQEVILRCVPISNHLYFYWYRQILGQKVEFLVSFYNNEISEKSEIFDDQFSVERPDGSNFTLKIRSTKLEDSAMYFCASRAGLAGGPSPSHEQFFGPGTRLTVL.